This is a list of T cell receptor beta chains from one sample in a study of T cells in Graves' hyperthyroidism and ophthalmopathy. TCRdb re-called the multiplex PCR reads with MiXCR, one entry per CDR3 protein. The sample has about 610,000 distinct CDR3 sequences, about 14% seen once; the top ten hold 3.5% to 4.5%. What was sequenced was blood. Receptors were obtained from a woman in her forties with Graves' ophthalmopathy. Each CDR3 is given with its conserved first and last residue. Fields, in order: CDR3 protein, CDR3 DNA, CDR3 length, clone size, V gene, D gene, J gene. D genes are given only for firm matches. For some rows the clone size is stated as once, few or many, or as a class when expanded; others skip it.

CDR3 protein: CSVEGYGYEQYF; CDR3 DNA: TGCAGCGTTGAAGGCTACGGGTACGAGCAGTACTTC; CDR3 length: 12; clone size: NA; V gene: TRBV29-1; D gene: NA; J gene: TRBJ2-7
CDR3 protein: CASSSAGGQGSSGANVLTF; CDR3 DNA: TGTGCCAGCAGTTCTGCCGGGGGACAGGGGTCCTCTGGGGCCAACGTCCTGACTTTC; CDR3 length: 19; clone size: many; V gene: TRBV6-6; D gene: TRBD1; J gene: TRBJ2-6
CDR3 protein: CAWLRGTGGEQYF; CDR3 DNA: TGTGCCTGGTTGCGAGGGACAGGGGGCGAGCAGTACTTC; CDR3 length: 13; clone size: many; V gene: TRBV30; D gene: TRBD1; J gene: TRBJ2-7
CDR3 protein: CSALPIAGGPEETQYF; CDR3 DNA: TGCAGTGCCCTTCCTATAGCGGGAGGGCCCGAAGAGACCCAGTACTTC; CDR3 length: 16; clone size: many; V gene: TRBV20-1; D gene: TRBD2; J gene: TRBJ2-5
CDR3 protein: CASSPWGTGWYEQYF; CDR3 DNA: TGTGCCAGCTCACCTTGGGGGACAGGGTGGTACGAGCAGTACTTC; CDR3 length: 15; clone size: few; V gene: TRBV18; D gene: TRBD1; J gene: TRBJ2-7
CDR3 protein: CATSRDQSSYEQYF; CDR3 DNA: TGTGCCACCAGCAGAGATCAGAGCTCCTACGAGCAGTACTTC; CDR3 length: 14; clone size: many; V gene: TRBV15; D gene: NA; J gene: TRBJ2-7
CDR3 protein: CASSRNSGNTIYF; CDR3 DNA: TGTGCCAGCAGCAGAAACTCTGGAAACACCATATATTTT; CDR3 length: 13; clone size: many; V gene: TRBV6-1; D gene: NA; J gene: TRBJ1-3
CDR3 protein: CASSDTSEGSYEQYF; CDR3 DNA: TGTGCCAGCAGCGATACTAGCGAGGGCTCCTACGAGCAGTACTTC; CDR3 length: 15; clone size: NA; V gene: TRBV6-2/TRBV6-3; D gene: TRBD2; J gene: TRBJ2-7
CDR3 protein: CSARLAGGLQETQYF; CDR3 DNA: TGCAGTGCCAGACTAGCGGGAGGGCTCCAAGAGACCCAGTACTTC; CDR3 length: 15; clone size: few; V gene: TRBV20-1; D gene: TRBD2; J gene: TRBJ2-5
CDR3 protein: CASKRTANTGELFF; CDR3 DNA: TGTGCCAGCAAGCGGACAGCGAACACCGGGGAGCTGTTTTTT; CDR3 length: 14; clone size: NA; V gene: TRBV2; D gene: NA; J gene: TRBJ2-2
CDR3 protein: CASSQGALSHLPQYF; CDR3 DNA: TGTGCCAGCAGCCAGGGGGCACTATCACACCTACCGCAGTACTTC; CDR3 length: 15; clone size: many; V gene: TRBV6-5; D gene: TRBD1; J gene: TRBJ2-7
CDR3 protein: CASSLRGTLLSYEQYF; CDR3 DNA: TGTGCCAGCAGCTTAAGGGGAACACTACTCTCCTACGAGCAGTACTTC; CDR3 length: 16; clone size: NA; V gene: TRBV11-2; D gene: NA; J gene: TRBJ2-7
CDR3 protein: CASSLRAQWGASGETQYF; CDR3 DNA: TGTGCCAGCAGCTTAAGGGCCCAGTGGGGGGCTTCGGGAGAGACCCAGTACTTC; CDR3 length: 18; clone size: few; V gene: TRBV11-1; D gene: NA; J gene: TRBJ2-5
CDR3 protein: CASSFSTDSGNTIYF; CDR3 DNA: TGCGCCAGCAGCTTTTCGACTGACTCTGGAAACACCATATATTTT; CDR3 length: 15; clone size: many; V gene: TRBV5-1; D gene: NA; J gene: TRBJ1-3
CDR3 protein: CASSFQGAGETQYF; CDR3 DNA: TGTGCCAGCAGTTTTCAGGGGGCAGGGGAGACCCAGTACTTC; CDR3 length: 14; clone size: many; V gene: TRBV12-3/TRBV12-4; D gene: TRBD1; J gene: TRBJ2-5
CDR3 protein: CASSFGPIEGGELFF; CDR3 DNA: TGTGCCAGCAGTTTCGGACCCATCGAGGGCGGGGAGCTGTTTTTT; CDR3 length: 15; clone size: few; V gene: TRBV28; D gene: NA; J gene: TRBJ2-2
CDR3 protein: CASSLSAGPSSYEQYF; CDR3 DNA: TGCGCCAGCAGCTTATCAGCGGGGCCTAGCTCCTACGAGCAGTACTTC; CDR3 length: 16; clone size: many; V gene: TRBV5-1; D gene: TRBD2; J gene: TRBJ2-7
CDR3 protein: CASSSPGRIAEAFF; CDR3 DNA: TGCGCCAGCAGCTCGCCTGGGAGGATAGCTGAAGCTTTCTTT; CDR3 length: 14; clone size: many; V gene: TRBV5-1; D gene: NA; J gene: TRBJ1-1
CDR3 protein: CASSALWEGGPKNIQYF; CDR3 DNA: TGTGCCAGCAGCGCCCTCTGGGAGGGAGGTCCCAAAAACATTCAGTACTTC; CDR3 length: 17; clone size: few; V gene: TRBV11-2; D gene: TRBD2; J gene: TRBJ2-4
CDR3 protein: CASSFGESRTYEQYF; CDR3 DNA: TGTGCCAGCAGCTTTGGGGAAAGTAGGACCTACGAGCAGTACTTC; CDR3 length: 15; clone size: NA; V gene: TRBV7-8; D gene: NA; J gene: TRBJ2-7
CDR3 protein: CASTPRGNTEAFF; CDR3 DNA: TGTGCCAGCACCCCGCGGGGGAACACTGAAGCTTTCTTT; CDR3 length: 13; clone size: many; V gene: TRBV7-2; D gene: NA; J gene: TRBJ1-1
CDR3 protein: CATSRDRLADDEQYF; CDR3 DNA: TGTGCCACCAGCAGAGATAGACTAGCGGACGACGAGCAGTACTTC; CDR3 length: 15; clone size: many; V gene: TRBV15; D gene: TRBD2; J gene: TRBJ2-7
CDR3 protein: CSAREFSGLETQYF; CDR3 DNA: TGCAGTGCTAGAGAGTTTTCAGGGTTGGAGACCCAGTACTTC; CDR3 length: 14; clone size: few; V gene: TRBV20-1; D gene: NA; J gene: TRBJ2-5
CDR3 protein: CASSLDGRSAFF; CDR3 DNA: TGTGCCAGCAGCTTAGATGGCCGGTCTGCTTTCTTT; CDR3 length: 12; clone size: few; V gene: TRBV11-2; D gene: NA; J gene: TRBJ1-1
CDR3 protein: CASTPGGGLETQYF; CDR3 DNA: TGTGCCAGCACCCCGGGAGGGGGCTTGGAGACCCAGTACTTC; CDR3 length: 14; clone size: many; V gene: TRBV12-3/TRBV12-4; D gene: NA; J gene: TRBJ2-5
CDR3 protein: CAISGLAGGDEQYF; CDR3 DNA: TGTGCCATCAGCGGACTAGCGGGAGGCGACGAGCAGTACTTC; CDR3 length: 14; clone size: many; V gene: TRBV10-3; D gene: TRBD2; J gene: TRBJ2-7
CDR3 protein: CAWGSRRAEETQYF; CDR3 DNA: TGTGCCTGGGGGAGTAGGAGGGCCGAAGAGACCCAGTACTTC; CDR3 length: 14; clone size: many; V gene: TRBV30; D gene: NA; J gene: TRBJ2-5
CDR3 protein: CASNWTPSNSPLHF; CDR3 DNA: TGTGCCAGCAACTGGACTCCTTCTAATTCACCCCTCCACTTT; CDR3 length: 14; clone size: NA; V gene: TRBV6-2/TRBV6-3; D gene: NA; J gene: TRBJ1-6
CDR3 protein: CASSARGALYEQYF; CDR3 DNA: TGTGCCAGCAGTGCGCGGGGGGCGCTCTACGAGCAGTACTTC; CDR3 length: 14; clone size: many; V gene: TRBV2; D gene: TRBD2; J gene: TRBJ2-7
CDR3 protein: CASSQYFGDTSSGNTIYF; CDR3 DNA: TGTGCCAGCAGCCAATACTTTGGGGACACGAGCTCTGGAAACACCATATATTTT; CDR3 length: 18; clone size: NA; V gene: TRBV4-2; D gene: NA; J gene: TRBJ1-3
CDR3 protein: CSARREPARDIQYF; CDR3 DNA: TGCAGTGCTAGGCGGGAACCCGCGAGAGACATTCAGTACTTC; CDR3 length: 14; clone size: many; V gene: TRBV20-1; D gene: NA; J gene: TRBJ2-4
CDR3 protein: CASSSGGEPQHF; CDR3 DNA: TGTGCCAGCTCAAGTGGAGGGGAGCCCCAGCATTTT; CDR3 length: 12; clone size: NA; V gene: TRBV18; D gene: NA; J gene: TRBJ1-5
CDR3 protein: CASRGTSGRPVLETQYF; CDR3 DNA: TGTGCCAGCCGAGGGACTAGCGGGAGGCCCGTTCTGGAGACCCAGTACTTC; CDR3 length: 17; clone size: NA; V gene: TRBV27; D gene: TRBD2; J gene: TRBJ2-5
CDR3 protein: CASSIVQGLNNSPLHF; CDR3 DNA: TGTGCCAGTAGTATCGTCCAGGGCCTAAATAATTCACCCCTCCACTTT; CDR3 length: 16; clone size: many; V gene: TRBV19; D gene: NA; J gene: TRBJ1-6
CDR3 protein: CSATSGTSGTYEQYF; CDR3 DNA: TGCAGTGCTACCTCAGGGACTAGCGGAACCTACGAGCAGTACTTC; CDR3 length: 15; clone size: many; V gene: TRBV20-1; D gene: TRBD2; J gene: TRBJ2-7
CDR3 protein: CAQRGGNSYEQYF; CDR3 DNA: TGTGCACAGAGGGGCGGGAATTCCTACGAGCAGTACTTC; CDR3 length: 13; clone size: many; V gene: TRBV30; D gene: NA; J gene: TRBJ2-7
CDR3 protein: CASSYGGGGMNTEAFF; CDR3 DNA: TGTGCCAGCAGTTACGGGGGCGGGGGCATGAACACTGAAGCTTTCTTT; CDR3 length: 16; clone size: NA; V gene: TRBV6-5; D gene: NA; J gene: TRBJ1-1
CDR3 protein: CASSVGVGSNTEAFF; CDR3 DNA: TGTGCCAGCAGCGTAGGAGTGGGATCGAACACTGAAGCTTTCTTT; CDR3 length: 15; clone size: many; V gene: TRBV9; D gene: NA; J gene: TRBJ1-1
CDR3 protein: CATDRISQPQHF; CDR3 DNA: TGTGCCACCGACAGGATCAGTCAGCCCCAGCATTTT; CDR3 length: 12; clone size: many; V gene: TRBV7-9; D gene: NA; J gene: TRBJ1-5
CDR3 protein: CASSRGQDSSYEQYF; CDR3 DNA: TGTGCCAGCAGCCGGGGACAGGATAGCTCCTACGAGCAGTACTTC; CDR3 length: 15; clone size: many; V gene: TRBV6-1; D gene: TRBD1; J gene: TRBJ2-7
CDR3 protein: CASSPTWGEPQHF; CDR3 DNA: TGTGCCAGCAGCCCCACCTGGGGGGAGCCCCAGCATTTT; CDR3 length: 13; clone size: NA; V gene: TRBV5-8; D gene: NA; J gene: TRBJ1-5
CDR3 protein: CSVEWGGANTGELFF; CDR3 DNA: TGCAGCGTTGAATGGGGGGGGGCGAACACCGGGGAGCTGTTTTTT; CDR3 length: 15; clone size: few; V gene: TRBV29-1; D gene: TRBD2; J gene: TRBJ2-2
CDR3 protein: CASMGSGQETQYF; CDR3 DNA: TGTGCCAGCATGGGGAGCGGCCAAGAGACCCAGTACTTC; CDR3 length: 13; clone size: many; V gene: TRBV28; D gene: NA; J gene: TRBJ2-5
CDR3 protein: CSATIPYEQYF; CDR3 DNA: TGCAGTGCTACCATTCCCTACGAGCAGTACTTC; CDR3 length: 11; clone size: many; V gene: TRBV20-1; D gene: NA; J gene: TRBJ2-7
CDR3 protein: CASSVEPIQMNTEAFF; CDR3 DNA: TGTGCCAGCAGCGTAGAACCGATCCAAATGAACACTGAAGCTTTCTTT; CDR3 length: 16; clone size: many; V gene: TRBV9; D gene: NA; J gene: TRBJ1-1
CDR3 protein: CSARVVFGELFF; CDR3 DNA: TGCAGTGCCCGTGTGGTGTTTGGGGAGCTGTTTTTT; CDR3 length: 12; clone size: few; V gene: TRBV20-1; D gene: NA; J gene: TRBJ2-2